Presented here are 25 T cell receptor beta chains from one specimen sequenced in a study of T-cell reconstitution after alpha-beta-depleted transplantation in children. Unique molecular identifiers were used in preparing the TCRbeta library. Each CDR3 protein gets one entry after TCRdb re-called the PCR reads with MiXCR. The sample holds around 190,000 distinct CDR3 sequences, about 7% seen once. The sample in question was PBMCs, obtained before TCRalphabeta/CD19-depleted stem cell transplant. The receptor source for this set is a boy aged 2 to 10 with acute lymphoblastic leukemia, due to receive a stem cell transplant.

This clonotype has ten or more counts. The genes are TRBV7-8 and TRBJ2-1; D is unresolved. The germline gives CDR1 SGHVS, CDR2 FQNEAQ. Trimming removed 3 bases from V and 0 bases from J, with 12 bases in between. CDR3 length: 16 residues. The CDR3 here is CASSFLRLDSYNEQFF. CDR3 sequence (DNA): TGTGCCAGCAGCTTTTTGAGGCTAGACTCCTACAATGAGCAGTTCTTC.

The V gene is TRBV7-2, the J gene TRBJ2-2; 9 bases match TRBD1. The CDR3 is 15 residues long. Looked up from germline, CDR1 is SGHTA and CDR2 is FQGNSA. The V and J ends lost 5 bases and 1 base, in that order; junction bases with no gene match: 2. Here the CDR3 reads CASSPTGGNTGELFF. The CDR3 DNA follows: TGTGCCAGCAGCCCGACAGGGGGGAACACCGGGGAGCTGTTTTTT. The full variable domain, completed using reference TRBV7-2 and TRBJ2-2, is GAGVSQSPSNKVTEKGKDVELRCDPISGHTALYWYRQSLGQGLEFLIYFQGNSAPDKSGLPSDRFSAERTGGSVSTLTIQRTQQEDSAVYLCASSPTGGNTGELFFGEGSRLTVL.

The V and J genes are TRBV3-1 and TRBJ2-3, with D unclear. This CDR3 contains 11 residues. Trimming took 4 bases from V and 5 from J, leaving 4 bases between them. From germline, CDR1 is LGHDT and CDR2 YNNKEL (reference sequence). The CDR3 DNA sequence: TGTGCCAGCAGCCGGTTAGATACGCAGTATTTT. Its translation: CASSRLDTQYF.

The chain employs TRBV7-9 and TRBJ2-5; TRBD1 aligns across 12 bases. In germline, CDR1 is SEHNR, CDR2 FQNEAQ (reference sequence). The length of the CDR3 is 15 residues. The J segment lost 5 bases and the V segment lost 5 bases, leaving 6 bases of the junction unmatched. CDR3 amino acids: CASSHGTGGSETQYF. The CDR3 DNA reads TGTGCCAGCAGCCACGGGACAGGGGGCTCCGAGACCCAGTACTTC.

This clonotype was counted many times. The chain has TRBV20-1 and TRBJ2-7; D is ambiguous. CDR1 is DFQATT and CDR2 is SNEGSKA in the germline V gene (reference sequence). V lost 1 base and J 3 bases, leaving 10 bases between the germline ends. The CDR3 extends over 13 amino acids. CDR3 in amino acids: CSARVGLNYEQYF. CDR3 bases: TGCAGTGCTAGAGTAGGCCTGAACTACGAGCAGTACTTC.

This clonotype was recorded many times. The chain carries TRBV7-2 and TRBJ2-7; the D gene could be TRBD1 or TRBD2 (5 bases each). The CDR3 runs 15 residues. The V and J ends lost 0 bases and 3 bases respectively, with 12 bases between them. Germline V gene sequence: CDR1 SGHTA, CDR2 FQGNSA. The chain's CDR3 is CASSLAGGMGYEQYF. The CDR3 DNA reads as TGTGCCAGCAGCTTAGCTGGGGGAATGGGCTACGAGCAGTACTTC.

Many counts were recorded for this clonotype. The genes are TRBV27 and TRBJ2-7; D may be TRBD2 (6 bases). Between the trimmed V and J ends, which lost 5 bases and 0 bases, there was a span of 11 bases. The CDR3 extends over 14 amino acids. Germline-derived CDR1 and CDR2 are MNHEY and SMNVEV (reference sequence). CDR3 sequence: CASSGDGSSYEQYF. CDR3 nucleotide sequence: TGTGCCAGCAGTGGGGACGGGAGCTCCTACGAGCAGTACTTC.

At least ten counts were recorded for this clonotype. The rearrangement links TRBV3-1 to TRBJ2-3; tentatively, D is TRBD2 (5 bases). CDR1 and CDR2 (germline): LGHDT, YNNKEL (reference sequence). The V end was cut by 4 bases, the J end by 3 bases, with 14 bases between. This CDR3 is 15 amino acids long. CDR3: CASSPPGIGTDTQYF. As DNA, the CDR3 is TGTGCCAGCAGCCCGCCCGGGATTGGAACAGATACGCAGTATTTT.

This chain joins TRBV20-1 and TRBJ2-5; D is tentatively TRBD1 or TRBD2 (5 bases each). The CDR3 loop spans 17 amino acids. Per the germline V gene, CDR1 is DFQATT and CDR2 is SNEGSKA (reference sequence). With 0 bases removed from V and 9 bases from J, the gap between germline ends came to 26 bases. The CDR3 DNA sequence: TGCAGTGCTAGAGATCATGTCGGGACCCCAGGAAAGAGACCCCAGTACTTC. It translates to CSARDHVGTPGKRPQYF.

This clonotype was counted at least ten times. This chain links TRBV28 with TRBJ1-3, with no clear D. The CDR3 is 12 amino acids. Germline assignment: CDR1 MDHEN and CDR2 SYDVKM. V was pared by 8 bases and J by 8 bases, with 13 bases between. The CDR3, as DNA: TGTGCCAGCGATGCTACGCTAGACACCATATATTTT. Protein product: CASDATLDTIYF.

This clonotype showed up many times. The chain employs TRBV12-3 or TRBV12-4 and TRBJ2-7, with D tentatively TRBD1 or TRBD2 (5 bases each). Between the trimmed V and J ends, which lost 2 bases and 5 bases, there was a span of 10 bases. The CDR3 is 13 amino acids. Written as DNA, the CDR3 is TGTGCCAGCAGTTTATGGGACCTCAACGAGCAGTACTTC. It translates to CASSLWDLNEQYF.

This clonotype occurred many times. V gene TRBV20-1 combines with J gene TRBJ1-6, with D unclear. This CDR3 is built from 12 residues. V gave up 0 bases and J gave up 11 bases, with 8 bases separating them. The germline V gene encodes CDR1 DFQATT and CDR2 SNEGSKA (reference sequence). For the CDR3, the DNA is TGCAGTGCTAGAGACCGAAGGCCACCCCTCCACTTT. Its translation is CSARDRRPPLHF.

The sample holds many counts of this clonotype. A junction boundary mismatches the germline segment, possibly from a read error. V is TRBV5-1 and J is TRBJ2-3, with TRBD1 matching 12 bases. The CDR3 length is 15 residues. Germline CDR1 and CDR2: SGHRS and YFSETQ. Written as DNA, the CDR3 is TGTGCCAGCAGCTTGGGACAGGGGGCGACAGATACGCAGTATTTT. Protein sequence: CASSLGQGATDTQYF.

The rearrangement joins TRBV15 to TRBJ1-1; D not resolved. Trimming took 3 bases from V and 2 from J, leaving 16 bases between them. The CDR3 covers 16 residues. The germline V gene encodes CDR1 LNHNV and CDR2 YYDKDF (reference sequence). CDR3 sequence (DNA): TGTGCCACCAGCAGGGGAAAAGACGGGAGAAACACTGAAGCTTTCTTT. Its translation: CATSRGKDGRNTEAFF.

This clonotype was seen repeatedly, ten times or more. V usage is TRBV28 and J usage is TRBJ2-4; 7 bases match TRBD1. V shed 6 bases and J 0 bases; nucleotides not matched to a gene: 2. The CDR3 is 14 amino acids. Germline V gives CDR1 MDHEN, CDR2 SYDVKM. The CDR3 sequence: CASRPGGAKNIQYF. The DNA of the CDR3 is TGTGCCAGCAGACCAGGGGGAGCCAAAAACATTCAGTACTTC. Filled out from reference TRBV28 and TRBJ2-4, the complete variable domain reads DVKVTQSSRYLVKRTGEKVFLECVQDMDHENMFWYRQDPGLGLRLIYFSYDVKMKEKGDIPEGYSVSREKKERFSLILESASTNQTSMYLCASRPGGAKNIQYFGAGTRLSVL.

There are many counts of this clonotype. The chain uses TRBV2 and TRBJ2-5; a weak D match, TRBD1 (6 bases). Germline values: CDR1 SNHLY, CDR2 FYNNEI. The CDR3 has 16 residues. The V end lost 5 bases, the J end lost 5 bases, and 21 bases lay between the germline ends. The CDR3 is CASSPTRDTSRETQYF. The CDR3 region has the DNA TGTGCCAGCAGTCCAACTCGGGACACGTCGCGGGAGACCCAGTACTTC.

At least ten counts were recorded for this clonotype. V and J are TRBV28 and TRBJ2-4, with no clear D. The CDR3 has 14 amino acids. Trimming removed 6 bases from V and 7 bases from J, with 16 bases in between. Germline V CDR1 and CDR2: MDHEN, SYDVKM. The CDR3 DNA is TGTGCCAGCAGCCGGGCTATGTTAGAGAACATTCAGTACTTC. Translated: CASSRAMLENIQYF.

This clonotype was picked up many times. The chain is built from TRBV7-6 and TRBJ2-3; D is perhaps TRBD1 or TRBD2 (5 bases each). Germline CDR1 is SGHVS and CDR2 is FNYEAQ. The CDR3 is 13 residues long. Trimming left V 5 bases short and J 6 bases short, with 12 bases between. The CDR3 loop is CASSRSGPDTQYF. The CDR3 bases are TGTGCCAGCAGCCGGTCGGGACCGGATACGCAGTATTTT.

This clonotype was seen only a few times. The chain is built from TRBV20-1 and TRBJ1-5; D remains ambiguous. V was trimmed by 0 bases and J by 3 bases, leaving 9 bases between them. The length of the CDR3 is 14 residues. CDR1 is DFQATT and CDR2 is SNEGSKA in the germline V gene (reference sequence). The CDR3 coding sequence is TGCAGTGCTAGAGATAAACAGCACAATCAGCCCCAGCATTTT. Amino acid sequence: CSARDKQHNQPQHF.

Many counts were recorded for this clonotype. One junction end disagrees with the germline gene, perhaps due to a read error. The gene calls are TRBV5-1 and TRBJ2-3, with 10 positions matching TRBD2. Germline V gene data show CDR1 as SGHRS and CDR2 as YFSETQ. The CDR3 contains 17 residues. The CDR3 DNA is TGCGCCAGCAGCTTGGCCCTTTCTAGCGGGAGCAAAGATACGCAGTATTTT. Translating gives CASSLALSSGSKDTQYF.

In its sample, this clonotype was seen many times. J is TRBJ2-5 and V is TRBV6-5, with 7 bases that match TRBD2. The germline gives CDR1 MNHEY, CDR2 SVGAGI. J was trimmed by 5 bases and V by 2 bases; bases with no gene match: 8. The CDR3 is 15 amino acids. The CDR3 sequence is CASSYDRRGGETQYF. CDR3 bases: TGTGCCAGCAGTTACGATCGGCGGGGAGGGGAGACCCAGTACTTC.

At least ten counts were recorded for this clonotype. The chain combines TRBV3-1 with TRBJ2-7, with 9 nucleotides matching TRBD1. Germline values: CDR1 LGHDT, CDR2 YNNKEL (reference sequence). The J segment lost 3 bases and the V segment lost 1 base, leaving 7 bases of the junction unmatched. The CDR3 is made up of 16 amino acids. The DNA for the CDR3 is TGTGCCAGCAGCCAAGGGGCCTGGACAGGGGTCTACGAGCAGTACTTC. This gives the protein CASSQGAWTGVYEQYF.

Turning to this clonotype: Possible read error: a much larger clone is one base away. The chain couples TRBV28 to TRBJ2-1; D is unclear. V gave up 6 bases and J gave up 9 bases, with 9 bases separating them. Germline V gives CDR1 MDHEN, CDR2 SYDVKM. The CDR3 is made up of 11 amino acids. The CDR3 sequence is CASSFTSEQFF. The CDR3 nucleotides are TGTGCCAGCAGCTTTACCAGTGAGCAGTTCTTC. The entire variable domain, with the rest obtained from reference TRBV28 and TRBJ2-1, is as follows: DVKVTQSSRYLVKRTGEKVFLECVQDMDHENMFWYRQDPGLGLRLIYFSYDVKMKEKGDIPEGYSVSREKKERFSLILESASTNQTSMYLCASSFTSEQFFGPGTRLTVL.

At least ten counts were recorded for this clonotype. V gene TRBV29-1 combines with J gene TRBJ2-1; 9 bases are shared with TRBD1. CDR3 length: 12 amino acids. The V segment lost 6 bases and the J segment 7 bases; nucleotides outside the gene matches: 4. The germline V gene encodes CDR1 SQVTM and CDR2 ANQGSEA. Here the CDR3 DNA reads TGCAGCGTGGACAGGGGCACAAATGAGCAGTTCTTC. Translated, it gives CSVDRGTNEQFF.

Many counts were recorded for this clonotype. The chain joins TRBV5-1 to TRBJ2-3; a weak D match, TRBD1 (6 bases). Germline CDR1 is SGHRS and CDR2 is YFSETQ. With 0 bases removed from V and 1 base from J, the gap between germline ends came to 12 bases. The CDR3 is 16 residues long. The CDR3 coding sequence is TGCGCCAGCAGCTTGGGGGACACCTACCGCACAGATACGCAGTATTTT. It encodes CASSLGDTYRTDTQYF.